The following is a T cell receptor beta chain sequence with its context. TCRdb's copy holds only in-frame clones and misses some; the assay was immunoSEQ multiplex PCR. In the table there are hundreds of thousands of clones, around 87% of which are singletons. Germline V CDR1 and CDR2: SGHRS, YFSETQ. V dropped 0 bases and J dropped 2; count of bases not matched to a gene: 8. The CDR3 has 18 residues. The sample belongs to a study of shared T cell receptors in the human thymus. The data were also submitted as part of a second study, on human thymus T cells. From that second work: Thymus was obtained from resections taken during corrective heart surgery.

The chain is built from TRBV5-1 and TRBJ2-1; TRBD2 agrees at 10 bases. This clonotype originated in a boy less than two years old with a congenital heart defect. The sample comprised thymocytes. In DNA, the CDR3 is TGCGCCAGCAGCTTGGAGGCTAGCGGGGGCCCTCCCTACAATGAGCAGTTCTTC. Its translation is CASSLEASGGPPYNEQFF.